Shown below are 22 T cell receptor beta chains from a single sample sequenced in a study of technical replicates of blood from a few donors. Using immunoSEQ multiplex PCR, the repertoire was profiled, and TCRdb retains in-frame clones only, with some absent. Of some 12,000 clones in the sample, 65% to 85% were seen once. The sequencing sample was made of PBMCs. These receptors came from a human donor in good health.

The chain has TRBV19 and TRBJ2-1; 8 nucleotides line up with TRBD2. Germline CDR1 LNHDA, CDR2 SQIVND (reference sequence). This CDR3 is 17 amino acids long. J lost 8 bases, V lost 3 bases, and 15 bases had no gene match. The CDR3 protein is CASSISHTSGQRDEQFF. The CDR3 nucleotides are TGTGCCAGTAGTATTAGCCACACTAGCGGTCAAAGGGATGAGCAGTTCTTC.

V is TRBV11-3 and J is TRBJ1-1; D gene uncertain. This CDR3 has 13 amino acids. Per germline, CDR1 SGHNT and CDR2 YENEEA. Trimming shortened V by 5 bases and J by 2 bases, and 9 bases separated the two germline ends. CDR3 DNA: TGTGCCAGCAGCCTAGGTCCAAACACTGAAGCTTTCTTT. It translates to CASSLGPNTEAFF.

This clone came up a few times. V gene TRBV28 combines with J gene TRBJ1-2, with TRBD1 as a possible D gene (6 bases). In germline, CDR1 is MDHEN, CDR2 SYDVKM. CDR3 length equals 13 residues. Trimming took 3 bases from V and 7 from J, leaving 12 bases between them. The DNA for the CDR3 is TGTGCCAGCAGTTTCCAGGCGGGGGCTGGCTACACCTTC. Protein sequence: CASSFQAGAGYTF.

This chain uses TRBV28 with TRBJ1-5; D possibly corresponds to TRBD1 (6 bases). The CDR3 runs to 16 residues. Germline V CDR1 and CDR2: MDHEN, SYDVKM. Trimming removed 8 bases from V and 5 bases from J, with 22 bases in between. The CDR3 coding sequence is TGTGCCAGCCTGACTGGGGGGGGGCGAATAGATCAGCCCCAGCATTTT. Amino acid sequence: CASLTGGGRIDQPQHF.

This chain connects TRBV6-5 to TRBJ2-6, with D perhaps matching TRBD1 (6 bases). In germline, CDR1 is MNHEY, CDR2 SVGAGI. This CDR3 region has 15 residues. V was clipped by 4 bases and J by 0 bases, with 7 bases between them. CDR3 residues: CASSSGVSGANVLTF. Here the CDR3 DNA reads TGTGCCAGCAGTTCAGGGGTCTCTGGGGCCAACGTCCTGACTTTC.

The J gene is TRBJ2-7, the V gene TRBV5-1; the match to TRBD1 covers 7 bases. Germline CDR1 and CDR2: SGHRS and YFSETQ. CDR3 size: 15 residues. The J segment lost 1 base and the V segment lost 4 bases, leaving 8 bases of the junction unmatched. The CDR3 DNA reads TGCGCCAGCAGCCCGGCGCCAGGGGGATCCTACGAGCAGTACTTC. This gives the protein CASSPAPGGSYEQYF.

V usage is TRBV4-1 and J usage is TRBJ2-7, with TRBD2 matching 10 bases. The CDR3 spans 17 residues. The J segment lost 4 bases and the V segment lost 0 bases, leaving 9 bases of the junction unmatched. The germline CDR1 and CDR2 sequences are MGHRA and YSYEKL. CDR3 in amino acids: CASSQDRTSGVFYEQYF. CDR3 DNA sequence: TGCGCCAGCAGCCAAGATCGCACTAGCGGGGTTTTTTACGAGCAGTACTTC.

V is TRBV14 and J is TRBJ2-7; D may be TRBD2 (5 bases). The CDR3 is made up of 11 amino acids. With 8 bases removed from V and 6 bases from J, the gap between germline ends came to 11 bases. Germline V CDR1 and CDR2: SGHDN, FVKESK. CDR3 residues: CASGLAGEQYF. The CDR3 DNA reads as TGTGCCAGCGGCTTGGCGGGCGAGCAGTACTTC.

For the CDR3, the DNA is TGTGCCAGCAGTTACTCTGCCGGGAGGGCCGCCGGGGAGCTGTTTTTT. It codes for CASSYSAGRAAGELFF. J is TRBJ2-2 and V is TRBV6-5, with TRBD2 matching over 8 bases. Germline CDR1 is MNHEY and CDR2 is SVGAGI. CDR3 length: 16 residues. V lost 0 bases, J lost 6 bases, and 6 bases stayed unmatched.

V is TRBV5-5 and J is TRBJ1-1; unclear D gene. The ends were cut back, 0 bases at V and 0 bases at J, with 9 bases in the middle. The V gene's germline CDR1 is SGHKS and CDR2 YYEKEE (reference sequence). The CDR3 consists of 15 residues. The CDR3 region has the DNA TGTGCCAGCAGCTTGGAAATATACATGAACACTGAAGCTTTCTTT. Its translation is CASSLEIYMNTEAFF.

This clone was observed once. The chain has TRBV18 and TRBJ1-5; 9 bases align to TRBD1. Looked up from germline, CDR1 is KGHSH and CDR2 is LQKENI. This CDR3 spans 17 amino acids. The junction had 9 bases not matched to a gene; V was cut back by 3 bases and J by 3 bases. The CDR3 DNA sequence: TGTGCCAGCTCACCCCGGGGGACAGGGCTATACAATCAGCCCCAGCATTTT. This encodes CASSPRGTGLYNQPQHF.

The CDR3 loop reads CSARDSPYEQYF. For the CDR3, the DNA is TGCAGCGCCCGGGACTCACCCTACGAGCAGTACTTC. V gene TRBV29-1 combines with J gene TRBJ2-7, with D perhaps matching TRBD2 (6 bases). Germline CDR1 and CDR2: SQVTM and ANQGSEA. V shed 7 bases and J shed 2 bases, with 12 bases lying between them. The CDR3 is 12 residues long.

V and J are TRBV7-8 and TRBJ1-1; possible D gene TRBD1, 5 bases. V lost 5 bases and J lost 6, with 13 bases in between. This CDR3 is 13 amino acids long. Germline loops: CDR1 SGHVS, CDR2 FQNEAQ. This CDR3 reads CASSPGVRAEAFF. CDR3 sequence (DNA): TGTGCCAGCAGCCCGGGGGTGAGGGCTGAAGCTTTCTTT.

This CDR3 reads CASSPWDSKGPQHF. The CDR3, as DNA: TGTGCCAGCAGTCCCTGGGACTCTAAGGGGCCCCAGCATTTT. This chain links TRBV28 with TRBJ1-5; possible D gene TRBD1, 5 bases. The V gene lost 5 bases and the J gene lost 9 bases, with 17 bases spanning the gap. The CDR3 extends over 14 amino acids. Per germline, CDR1 MDHEN and CDR2 SYDVKM.

This clone was counted a single time. The gene calls are TRBV6-1 and TRBJ2-1, with D perhaps TRBD1 (6 bases). CDR3 length equals 15 residues. CDR1 and CDR2 (germline): MNHNS, SASEGT. Trimming cost V 2 bases and J 3 bases, with 11 bases left between them. The CDR3 DNA is TGTGCCAGCAGTGAAATGGGGGCCGACTACAATGAGCAGTTCTTC. Its protein is CASSEMGADYNEQFF.

V and J are TRBV5-1 and TRBJ2-7, with a possible D match to TRBD2 (6 bases). CDR1 SGHRS and CDR2 YFSETQ come from the germline V gene. The CDR3 spans 14 residues. V was shortened by 2 bases and J by 3 bases, with 12 bases between the two germline ends. The DNA for the CDR3 is TGCGCCAGCAGCTTTGGCGGGGTTATCTACGAGCAGTACTTC. Translation gives CASSFGGVIYEQYF.

The chain has TRBV19 and TRBJ1-1; 8 bases are a match to TRBD1. Germline V gene sequence: CDR1 LNHDA, CDR2 SQIVND (reference sequence). The CDR3 totals 16 residues. V was pared by 4 bases and J by 0 bases, with 7 bases of the junction left unmatched. CDR3 protein: CASSTLDRGLNTEAFF. The CDR3 DNA is TGTGCCAGTAGTACCCTAGACAGGGGTTTGAACACTGAAGCTTTCTTT.

This clone has only a few counts. This sequence joins TRBV7-9 and TRBJ2-7; D unresolved. The V and J ends lost 3 bases and 0 bases respectively, with 9 bases between them. Germline values: CDR1 SEHNR, CDR2 FQNEAQ (reference sequence). The CDR3 covers 14 residues. As DNA, the CDR3 is TGTGCCAGCAGCTTCGAAGAGAGCTCCTACGAGCAGTACTTC. Protein: CASSFEESSYEQYF. The complete variable domain, with remaining parts taken from reference TRBV7-9 and TRBJ2-7, reads DTGVSQNPRHKITKRGQNVTFRCDPISEHNRLYWYRQTLGQGPEFLTYFQNEAQLEKSRLLSDRFSAERPKGSFSTLEIQRTEQGDSAMYLCASSFEESSYEQYFGPGTRLTVT.

The gene calls are TRBV5-1 and TRBJ1-1; a possible D gene is TRBD1 (5 bases). V was cut by 0 bases and J by 3 bases, with 9 bases left in between. The CDR3 has 14 amino acids. CDR1 and CDR2 (germline): SGHRS, YFSETQ. The CDR3 region has the DNA TGCGCCAGCAGCTTGGCGGGGGAGTACACTGAAGCTTTCTTT. Translating gives CASSLAGEYTEAFF.

V is TRBV27 and J is TRBJ1-5; D unclear. Germline V CDR1 and CDR2: MNHEY, SMNVEV (reference sequence). Trimming took 0 bases from V and 2 from J, leaving 14 bases between them. The CDR3 has 17 amino acids. The CDR3 is CASSLSVSGIGNQPQHF. The CDR3 region has the DNA TGTGCCAGCAGTTTATCAGTTTCGGGGATCGGCAATCAGCCCCAGCATTTT.

This chain connects TRBV9 to TRBJ2-7; TRBD2 agrees at 11 bases. Germline CDR1 and CDR2: SGDLS and YYNGEE. Germline trimming cut 0 bases from V and 0 bases from J; bases unmatched to any gene: 8. The CDR3 has 18 amino acids. The CDR3 sequence is CASSVVGLAGQGSYEQYF. For the CDR3, the DNA is TGTGCCAGCAGCGTAGTCGGACTAGCGGGCCAGGGCTCCTACGAGCAGTACTTC.

The rearrangement uses TRBV19 and TRBJ1-2; 8 bases fit TRBD1. The germline V gene encodes CDR1 LNHDA and CDR2 SQIVND (reference sequence). The V segment lost 6 bases and the J segment 4 bases; nucleotides outside the gene matches: 10. The CDR3 totals 15 residues. The CDR3 DNA sequence: TGTGCCAGTAGGCCGACAGGGGCCCCTGGCTATGGCTACACCTTC. It yields the protein CASRPTGAPGYGYTF.